The sequence of this T cell receptor beta chain was determined in a study of cytomegalovirus exposure and HLA in healthy donors. Study summary: Genotyping showed around four fifths of about 370 donors falling in the Caucasian-associated ancestry cluster.

Remarks on this clone: Its antigen is undetermined.

The PCR was carried out with 60 Vbeta primers and 13 Jbeta primers. The data were produced by immunoSEQ multiplex PCR, yet TCRdb's version contains in-frame clones alone and is incomplete. The profile shows about 89,000 clones, about two thirds of them singletons. Findings and limits, study-wide: The sole available immune exposure information was CMV serostatus. Published work reported that the classifier diagnosed cytomegalovirus status with high specificity and sensitivity.

This CDR3 has 13 residues. V lost 8 bases and J lost 8; bases outside the gene matches: 11. Germline V gene data show CDR1 as GTSNPN and CDR2 as SVGIG (reference sequence). The source of this sequence is a human donor in good health. The gene calls are TRBV30 and TRBJ1-4, with 7 bases lining up with TRBD1. Input material: PBMCs. CDR3 sequence (DNA): TGTGCCCTACGGGGGACAGTAGGCGAAAAACTGTTTTTT. Encoded protein: CALRGTVGEKLFF.